The clone carrying this TCR beta chain was seen ten or more times. The data derive from a study of early T cells in non-severe SARS-CoV-2 infection. Germline loops: CDR1 GTSNPN, CDR2 SVGIG (reference sequence). Between the trimmed V and J ends, which lost 5 bases and 2 bases, there was a span of 16 bases. This CDR3 spans 15 amino acids. TCRdb passed the 5' RACE reads through MiXCR, listing each CDR3 protein once. The table includes more than 65,000 distinct CDR3 sequences, around 13% detected once. The input for sequencing was whole blood, taken at baseline. This clonotype was obtained from an adult who was a healthcare worker with PCR-confirmed SARS-CoV-2 infection or an uninfected control (not recorded which). This chain links TRBV30 with TRBJ2-1; D possibly uses TRBD1 or TRBD2 (7 bases each). DNA of the CDR3: TGTGCCTGGGACTTACAGGGGAGGGCCTACAATGAGCAGTTCTTC. Encoded protein: CAWDLQGRAYNEQFF.